These T cell receptor beta chains were read from a single sample in a study of immune characteristics of hereditary and idiopathic chronic pancreatitis. Only in-frame clones appear in the TCRdb table, and some are missing; sequencing was by immunoSEQ multiplex PCR. Here the sample spans just over 1,400 clones, roughly two thirds being singletons. The specimen sequenced was pancreas tissue with hereditary chronic pancreatitis. Source of these receptors: a human donor with chronic pancreatitis. The conserved cysteine and the conserved F or W are not part of the CDR3 here. Fields, in order: J gene, V gene, CDR3 protein.

J gene: TRBJ1-2; V gene: TRBV6-1; CDR3 protein: ASSEALRLGANYGYT
J gene: TRBJ1-2; V gene: TRBV15; CDR3 protein: ATSSGDTRGYGYT
J gene: TRBJ2-1; V gene: TRBV5-1; CDR3 protein: ASSPEVGAYNEQF
J gene: TRBJ2-7; V gene: TRBV5-1; CDR3 protein: ASSSLAGSYEQY
J gene: TRBJ2-3; V gene: TRBV5-1; CDR3 protein: ASSEGPARDTQY
J gene: TRBJ2-4; V gene: TRBV19; CDR3 protein: ASGAGIQY
J gene: TRBJ1-2; V gene: TRBV6-2/TRBV6-3; CDR3 protein: ASSFSTGSYT
J gene: TRBJ2-5; V gene: TRBV30; CDR3 protein: AWSADRGQETQY
J gene: TRBJ1-5; V gene: TRBV6-5; CDR3 protein: ASSPTRDQPQH
J gene: TRBJ2-4; V gene: TRBV2; CDR3 protein: ASSPTGAGVAKNIQY
J gene: TRBJ1-1; V gene: TRBV6-2/TRBV6-3; CDR3 protein: ASSYLGGRTGGVAF
J gene: TRBJ2-1; V gene: TRBV7-2; CDR3 protein: ASSLALGGTTYNEQF
J gene: TRBJ1-2; V gene: TRBV7-9; CDR3 protein: ASSWTGGEGYT
J gene: TRBJ1-2; V gene: TRBV9; CDR3 protein: ASSVDLNYGYT
J gene: TRBJ1-3; V gene: TRBV30; CDR3 protein: ASPDPGNTIY
J gene: TRBJ2-7; V gene: TRBV27; CDR3 protein: ASSSSPSGDEQY
J gene: TRBJ2-3; V gene: TRBV18; CDR3 protein: ASSRHFTDTQY
J gene: TRBJ2-7; V gene: TRBV5-1; CDR3 protein: ASSLELAGADEQY